This note documents a single T cell receptor beta chain sequence. The target antigen is unknown. In the PCR, 60 Vbeta and 13 Jbeta primers were used. Using immunoSEQ multiplex PCR, the repertoire was profiled, and TCRdb retains in-frame clones only, with some absent. The repertoire holds 150,000 to 200,000 clones, approximately 78% seen once, with roughly 13% in the top ten. This entry comes from a study of cytomegalovirus exposure and HLA in healthy donors. Study-level points and caveats: A later analysis reportedly found that, within productive TCRs, an Asian-associated ancestry cluster had fewer N-insertions than the mean observed across the approximately 700 donors. Reports indicate that TCR beta sequences accurately predicted the HLA-A and HLA-B alleles of most subjects. In an earlier analysis, about 87% or about 30%: the productive usage of most TCR beta V segments. Among TCR sequences, most were rare, though some public TCRs appeared in many donors.

The CDR3 is 13 amino acids. CDR1 and CDR2 from the germline V gene are SNHLY and FYNNEI. The germline V and J ends were trimmed by 4 bases and 7 bases, with 14 bases remaining between them. The chain couples TRBV2 to TRBJ2-7, with a possible D match to TRBD1 (7 bases). Material for sequencing was PBMCs. This sequence was found in a woman between 45 and 65 years old in good health and CMV-seropositive. The CDR3 loop is CASSVNRGGEQYF. As DNA, the CDR3 is TGTGCCAGCAGTGTTAACAGGGGAGGAGAGCAGTACTTC.